A selection of T cell receptor beta chains follows, all from one sample in a study of blood T cells in healthy people across ages. TCRdb passed the 5' RACE reads through MiXCR, listing each CDR3 protein once. The sample contains roughly 1,500,000 distinct CDR3 sequences, 40% to 50% of which appear only once. The sequenced sample consisted of blood. The source of these receptors is a woman under 30 in good health. Each CDR3 is given with its conserved first and last residue. A D gene is named only where the DNA matches it firmly. Clone size is stated in some rows and not others, as once, few, many or a class when expanded.

d_gene: .
j_gene: TRBJ2-3
v_gene: TRBV7-2
abundance: .
CDR3nt: TGTGCCAGCAGCGCGCCCGGGACCACACCCCGACCAGATACGCAGTATTTT
CDR3aa: CASSAPGTTPRPDTQYF

d_gene: .
j_gene: TRBJ2-3
v_gene: TRBV12-3/TRBV12-4
abundance: few
CDR3nt: TGTGCCAGCAGTCCCCTAGCCCCGACTAGCACAGATACGCAGTATTTT
CDR3aa: CASSPLAPTSTDTQYF

d_gene: .
j_gene: TRBJ2-2
v_gene: TRBV12-3/TRBV12-4
abundance: .
CDR3nt: TGTGCCAGCAGTTTAGGACTACCTCCTACCGGGGAGCTGTTTTTT
CDR3aa: CASSLGLPPTGELFF

d_gene: .
j_gene: TRBJ2-2
v_gene: TRBV6-5
abundance: few
CDR3nt: TGTGCCAGCAGCTCCCGACTCACCGGGGAGCTGTTTTTT
CDR3aa: CASSSRLTGELFF

d_gene: .
j_gene: TRBJ1-1
v_gene: TRBV6-4
abundance: .
CDR3nt: TGTGCCAGCAGTGACTCAAATCTCTTGAACACTGAAGCTTTCTTT
CDR3aa: CASSDSNLLNTEAFF

d_gene: .
j_gene: TRBJ1-1
v_gene: TRBV20-1
abundance: once
CDR3nt: TGCAGTGCTAGACCCTGGGGAGAGGGGGGCACTGAAGCTTTCTTT
CDR3aa: CSARPWGEGGTEAFF

d_gene: .
j_gene: TRBJ2-2
v_gene: TRBV7-9
abundance: .
CDR3nt: TGTGCCATCTCACACCGAAACAAGGACACCGGGGAGCTGTTTTTT
CDR3aa: CAISHRNKDTGELFF

d_gene: .
j_gene: TRBJ2-1
v_gene: TRBV28
abundance: few
CDR3nt: TGTGCCAGCAGCCGTGACAGGTTCTACAATGAGCAGTTCTTC
CDR3aa: CASSRDRFYNEQFF

d_gene: TRBD2
j_gene: TRBJ2-4
v_gene: TRBV4-1
abundance: .
CDR3nt: TGCGCCAGCAGCCACCTAGCGGGAGGGGGTGGGGACATTCAGTACTTC
CDR3aa: CASSHLAGGGGDIQYF

d_gene: .
j_gene: TRBJ2-5
v_gene: TRBV20-1
abundance: few
CDR3nt: TGCAGTGCTAGAGAGTTCGGGGTTGAGACCCAGTACTTC
CDR3aa: CSAREFGVETQYF

d_gene: .
j_gene: TRBJ2-5
v_gene: TRBV2
abundance: .
CDR3nt: TGTGCCAGTAATACAGGGGGGGTTATTCAAGAGACCCAGTACTTC
CDR3aa: CASNTGGVIQETQYF

d_gene: .
j_gene: TRBJ1-1
v_gene: TRBV7-3
abundance: many
CDR3nt: TGTGCCAGCAGCTCGAACCGGGACACTGAAGCTTTCTTT
CDR3aa: CASSSNRDTEAFF

d_gene: .
j_gene: TRBJ1-6
v_gene: TRBV7-9
abundance: .
CDR3nt: TGTGCCAGCACCTCCGGCACAGCCTATAATTCACCCCTCCACTTT
CDR3aa: CASTSGTAYNSPLHF

d_gene: TRBD2
j_gene: TRBJ2-1
v_gene: TRBV20-1
abundance: .
CDR3nt: TGCAGTGCTACCCACCCTAGCGGGAGGGCCATGGAAAAGCAGTTCTTC
CDR3aa: CSATHPSGRAMEKQFF

d_gene: TRBD1
j_gene: TRBJ2-3
v_gene: TRBV27
abundance: few
CDR3nt: TGTGCCAGCAGTCCATCGGGACAGGGCCAGAGGTTTAAGTATTTT
CDR3aa: CASSPSGQGQRFKYF

d_gene: .
j_gene: TRBJ2-6
v_gene: TRBV15
abundance: few
CDR3nt: TGTGCCACCAGCATTACAGGGTTAGGGGCCAACGTCCTGACTTTC
CDR3aa: CATSITGLGANVLTF

d_gene: TRBD2
j_gene: TRBJ2-7
v_gene: TRBV6-2/TRBV6-3
abundance: .
CDR3nt: TGTGCCAGCAGCGAAATAGGGACTACCCTGGACAATGAGCAGTACTTC
CDR3aa: CASSEIGTTLDNEQYF

d_gene: .
j_gene: TRBJ2-7
v_gene: TRBV3-1
abundance: .
CDR3nt: TGTACCAGCGAGGCGGGGGCTAACCAGCAGTACTTC
CDR3aa: CTSEAGANQQYF

d_gene: .
j_gene: TRBJ1-2
v_gene: TRBV27
abundance: .
CDR3nt: TGTGCCAGCAGTCGAGATCCCGGCTATGGCTACACCTTC
CDR3aa: CASSRDPGYGYTF

d_gene: TRBD1
j_gene: TRBJ2-5
v_gene: TRBV20-1
abundance: .
CDR3nt: TGCGGTGCTTACGAACAGGGGGGAGAAGAGACCCAGTACTTC
CDR3aa: CGAYEQGGEETQYF

d_gene: .
j_gene: TRBJ2-7
v_gene: TRBV7-8
abundance: few
CDR3nt: TGTGCCAGCAGCTCCTACGGCTCCTACGAGCAGTACTTC
CDR3aa: CASSSYGSYEQYF

d_gene: .
j_gene: TRBJ1-2
v_gene: TRBV20-1
abundance: .
CDR3nt: TGCAGTGCTAGAGATGAGGTCCCACCAATCGAAGGATATGGCTACACCTTC
CDR3aa: CSARDEVPPIEGYGYTF

d_gene: TRBD1
j_gene: TRBJ1-1
v_gene: TRBV2
abundance: few
CDR3nt: TGTGCCAGCAGTGAAACCCAGGGGGCGCTTACTGAAGCTTTCTTT
CDR3aa: CASSETQGALTEAFF

d_gene: .
j_gene: TRBJ2-1
v_gene: TRBV6-6
abundance: .
CDR3nt: TGTGCCAGCAAGACTCTGTACAATGAGCAGTTCTTC
CDR3aa: CASKTLYNEQFF

d_gene: .
j_gene: TRBJ2-7
v_gene: TRBV28
abundance: few
CDR3nt: TGTGCCAGCAGTTCTTGGATTTACGAGCAGTACTTC
CDR3aa: CASSSWIYEQYF

d_gene: .
j_gene: TRBJ2-7
v_gene: TRBV6-1
abundance: few
CDR3nt: TGTGCCCTGGGCTCCTACGAGCAGTACTTC
CDR3aa: CALGSYEQYF

d_gene: TRBD1
j_gene: TRBJ1-1
v_gene: TRBV12-3/TRBV12-4
abundance: few
CDR3nt: TGTGCCAGCACCCAGGGGGATAGGGGTCCGAACACTGAAGCTTTCTTT
CDR3aa: CASTQGDRGPNTEAFF

d_gene: TRBD1
j_gene: TRBJ2-5
v_gene: TRBV20-1
abundance: .
CDR3nt: TGCAGTGCTGAGGACAGGTCGTCCGTAGAGACCCAGTACTTC
CDR3aa: CSAEDRSSVETQYF

d_gene: .
j_gene: TRBJ2-7
v_gene: TRBV6-5
abundance: once
CDR3nt: .
CDR3aa: CASSTSGQGYEQYF

d_gene: .
j_gene: TRBJ2-7
v_gene: TRBV20-1
abundance: .
CDR3nt: TGCAGTGCTACGGGGGAGGCCTACGAGCAGTACTTC
CDR3aa: CSATGEAYEQYF

d_gene: .
j_gene: TRBJ2-7
v_gene: TRBV7-9
abundance: .
CDR3nt: TGTGCCAGCAGCTTCCACGACCGGGGAGATTACAATGAGCAGTACTTC
CDR3aa: CASSFHDRGDYNEQYF

d_gene: .
j_gene: TRBJ1-2
v_gene: TRBV20-1
abundance: many
CDR3nt: TGCAGTGCTAGAGGTCCGGCTAACTATGGCTACACCTTC
CDR3aa: CSARGPANYGYTF

d_gene: .
j_gene: TRBJ2-1
v_gene: TRBV18
abundance: few
CDR3nt: TGTGCCAGCTCACCACTACAGGCCCCCTACAATGAGCAGTTCTTC
CDR3aa: CASSPLQAPYNEQFF

d_gene: .
j_gene: TRBJ2-3
v_gene: TRBV20-1
abundance: few
CDR3nt: TGCAGTGCCATCACAGGGAGTGCCACAGATACGCAGTATTTT
CDR3aa: CSAITGSATDTQYF

d_gene: .
j_gene: TRBJ1-1
v_gene: TRBV5-1
abundance: once
CDR3nt: TGCGCCAGCACACCAGGGGTTGGGGCTGAAGCTTTCTTT
CDR3aa: CASTPGVGAEAFF

d_gene: .
j_gene: TRBJ2-4
v_gene: TRBV12-3/TRBV12-4
abundance: .
CDR3nt: TGTGCCAGCAGTTTAGGGTCCTACGAGGCCAAAAACATTCAGTACTTC
CDR3aa: CASSLGSYEAKNIQYF

d_gene: TRBD2
j_gene: TRBJ2-2
v_gene: TRBV7-2
abundance: .
CDR3nt: TGTGCCAGCAGCTCCCCCGAACTAGCGGGGAACACCGGGGAGCTGTTTTTT
CDR3aa: CASSSPELAGNTGELFF

d_gene: .
j_gene: TRBJ2-1
v_gene: TRBV27
abundance: .
CDR3nt: TGTGCCAGCAGTTTAATACCGGGGAGCTCCTACAATGAGCAGTTCTTC
CDR3aa: CASSLIPGSSYNEQFF

d_gene: .
j_gene: TRBJ2-1
v_gene: TRBV21-1
abundance: .
CDR3nt: TGTGCCAGCAGCAACCCTGATTGGGAGGGCAATGAGCAGTTCTTC
CDR3aa: CASSNPDWEGNEQFF

d_gene: .
j_gene: TRBJ1-2
v_gene: TRBV29-1
abundance: .
CDR3nt: TGCAGCGTTACCCTTGGGGGGAACTATGGCTACACCTTC
CDR3aa: CSVTLGGNYGYTF

d_gene: .
j_gene: TRBJ1-1
v_gene: TRBV20-1
abundance: few
CDR3nt: TGCAGTGGGGGGGGCAACAGGGTTGGCCTTGGGGACACTGAAGCTTTCTTT
CDR3aa: CSGGGNRVGLGDTEAFF

d_gene: .
j_gene: TRBJ2-7
v_gene: TRBV20-1
abundance: .
CDR3nt: TGCAGTGCCCCAGGACTAAGGGATTCCTACGAGCAGTACTTC
CDR3aa: CSAPGLRDSYEQYF

d_gene: .
j_gene: TRBJ2-7
v_gene: TRBV15
abundance: .
CDR3nt: TGTGCCACCAGCAGGATCGGACAGATCAACGAGCAGTACTTC
CDR3aa: CATSRIGQINEQYF

d_gene: .
j_gene: TRBJ2-1
v_gene: TRBV5-1
abundance: many
CDR3nt: TGCGCCAGCAGCTTAGCAGGTAACAATGAGCAGTTCTTC
CDR3aa: CASSLAGNNEQFF

d_gene: TRBD2
j_gene: TRBJ2-7
v_gene: TRBV20-1
abundance: .
CDR3nt: TGCAGTGCTTGGACTAGCGGTTACGAGCAGTACTTC
CDR3aa: CSAWTSGYEQYF

d_gene: .
j_gene: TRBJ2-1
v_gene: TRBV20-1
abundance: .
CDR3nt: TGCAGTGCAAGAGAGTACTCCTACAATGAGCAGTTCTTC
CDR3aa: CSAREYSYNEQFF

d_gene: .
j_gene: TRBJ1-2
v_gene: TRBV20-1
abundance: .
CDR3nt: TGCAGTGCTAGATCGGACCGGACTATTGGTGGCTACACCTTC
CDR3aa: CSARSDRTIGGYTF

d_gene: .
j_gene: TRBJ2-2
v_gene: TRBV20-1
abundance: .
CDR3nt: TGCAGTGCTAGATTCTCCCTGAACACCGGGGAGCTGTTTTTT
CDR3aa: CSARFSLNTGELFF